This T cell receptor (beta chain) appears in the sequencing data of a study of identical twins. Findings and caveats of the study: Out-of-frame alpha sequences that twins shared showed excess low generation probability.

TCRdb independently ran MiXCR on the 5' RACE reads; one entry per CDR3 protein. The repertoire consists of 250,000 to 350,000 distinct CDR3 sequences, with nearly 9.5% occurring once and the leading ten covering roughly 7%. The CDR3 loop spans 16 amino acids. Germline V CDR1 and CDR2: MRHNA, SNTAGT. Trimming removed 3 bases from V and 8 bases from J; junction bases left unmatched: 12. To note about this clonotype: Its target is unknown.

These data were also reused for a study on yellow fever vaccine responses in identical twins.

This receptor was taken from a woman aged 18-35 years in good health. The sample was CD8+ T cells sorted from blood. The rearrangement uses TRBV6-4 and TRBJ2-1, with 8 bases identical to TRBD2. CDR3 sequence (DNA): TGTGCCAGCAGTGAGCCTAAGCGGGAGTGTTTCGATGAGCAGTTCTTC. Its protein product is CASSEPKRECFDEQFF.